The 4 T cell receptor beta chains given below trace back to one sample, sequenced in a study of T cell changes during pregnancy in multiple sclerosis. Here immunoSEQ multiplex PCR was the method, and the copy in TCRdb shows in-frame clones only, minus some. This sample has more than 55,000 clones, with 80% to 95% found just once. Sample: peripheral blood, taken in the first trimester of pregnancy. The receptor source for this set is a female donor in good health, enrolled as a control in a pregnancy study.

The CDR3 region has the DNA TGTGCCAGCAGTGTCAGGACTAACTATGGCTACACCTTC. Its translation: CASSVRTNYGYTF. The gene calls are TRBV28 and TRBJ1-2, with unresolved D. V dropped 5 bases and J dropped 0 bases, with 7 bases sitting between them. The CDR3 consists of 13 residues. The germline V gene has CDR1 MDHEN and CDR2 SYDVKM.

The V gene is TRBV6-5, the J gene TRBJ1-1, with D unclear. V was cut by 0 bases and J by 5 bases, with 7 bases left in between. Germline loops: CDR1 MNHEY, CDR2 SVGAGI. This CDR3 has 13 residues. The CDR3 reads CASSYSMRTEAFF. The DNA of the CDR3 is TGTGCCAGCAGTTACTCGATGCGGACTGAAGCTTTCTTT.

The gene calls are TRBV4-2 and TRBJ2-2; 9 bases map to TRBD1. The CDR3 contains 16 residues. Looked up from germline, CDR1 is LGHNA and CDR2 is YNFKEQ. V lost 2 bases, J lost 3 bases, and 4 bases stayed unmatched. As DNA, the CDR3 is TGTGCCAGCAGCCAAATCGGGGACAGGGACACCGGGGAGCTGTTTTTT. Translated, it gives CASSQIGDRDTGELFF.

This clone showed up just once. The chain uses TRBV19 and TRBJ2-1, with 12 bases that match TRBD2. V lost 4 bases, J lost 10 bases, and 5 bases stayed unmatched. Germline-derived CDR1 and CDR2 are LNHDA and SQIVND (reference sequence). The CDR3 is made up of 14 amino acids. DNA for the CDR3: TGTGCCAGTAGTAGGGGACTAGCGGGCTCGGAGCAGTTCTTC. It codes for CASSRGLAGSEQFF.